This section outlines one T cell receptor beta chain sequence together with its context. This sample is part of a study of T cell changes during pregnancy in multiple sclerosis. The ends were cut back, 4 bases at V and 2 bases at J, with 6 bases in the middle. The germline V gene encodes CDR1 MDHEN and CDR2 SYDVKM. The CDR3 covers 13 residues. Assay used: immunoSEQ multiplex PCR; TCRdb lists only in-frame clones, some missing. The sample has roughly 72,000 clones, 85% to 95% seen once. This clonotype was sampled from a female donor with multiple sclerosis, enrolled in a pregnancy study. The sample in question was CD4+ T cells from peripheral blood mononuclear cells, obtained after pregnancy. The chain is built from TRBV28 and TRBJ1-3; D possibly corresponds to TRBD1 (5 bases). This chain's CDR3 is CASSSTAGNTIYF. The CDR3, as DNA: TGTGCCAGCAGTTCGACAGCTGGAAACACCATATATTTT.